This T cell receptor beta chain was sequenced for a study of shared clonotypes between healthy human individuals. Study results and limitations: In this cohort, only blood was sampled, and tissue repertoires likely differ.

Trimming took 5 bases from V and 4 from J; bases not matched to a gene: 9. The CDR3 sequence is 16 residues long. Germline values: CDR1 MNHEY, CDR2 SMNVEV (reference sequence). Generated by immunoSEQ multiplex PCR, the TCRdb table keeps only in-frame clones and is missing some. The sample includes about 1 million clones, approximately 76% seen only once; the top ten take about 1.5%. Remarks on this clone: Its cognate antigen is unknown.

This chain links TRBV27 with TRBJ2-3; 10 nucleotides agree with TRBD2. This TCR was sampled from a man aged 18 to 29 in good health. The sample was memory CD4+ T cells sorted from blood. As for subset: CD45RA-negative fraction. The CDR3 here is CASSPTLLAGADTQYF. The CDR3 region has the DNA TGTGCCAGCAGTCCCACCCTCCTAGCGGGAGCAGATACGCAGTATTTT.